A selection of T cell receptor beta chains follows, all from one sample in a study of control samples from healthy donors and cancer patients. Libraries were prepared by immunoSEQ multiplex PCR; TCRdb keeps only in-frame clonotypes and omits some of them. Seen here are some 77,000 clones, about 89% observed once, and the top ten hold less than 9%. The source material was blood. The origin of the receptors is a woman aged 55-75 years in good health. Each CDR3 is given with its conserved first and last residue. The D gene is left open where the match is weak. A clone size is listed for some rows: how often the clone was seen (once, few, many), or a class if it is expanded.

v_gene	d_gene	len	j_gene	abundance	CDR3aa	CDR3nt
TRBV11-2	.	16	TRBJ2-3	.	CASSQDGYPGPDTQYF	TGTGCCAGCAGCCAAGATGGTTACCCGGGGCCAGATACGCAGTATTTT
TRBV5-4	.	15	TRBJ1-6	.	CASSASQGFNSPLHF	TGTGCCAGCAGCGCAAGTCAGGGGTTTAATTCACCCCTCCACTTT
TRBV28	.	17	TRBJ1-5	.	CASSRPGVPYSNQPQHF	TGTGCCAGCAGTCGACCAGGGGTCCCTTATAGCAATCAGCCCCAGCATTTT
TRBV12-5	TRBD1	14	TRBJ2-7	.	CASGLDQGAYEQYF	TGTGCTAGTGGTTTAGACCAGGGGGCTTACGAGCAGTACTTC
TRBV18	.	15	TRBJ2-2	.	CASSPVVRGTGELFF	TGTGCCAGCTCACCTGTCGTACGTGGCACCGGGGAGCTGTTTTTT
TRBV19	.	14	TRBJ2-1	.	CASSRVVTYNEQFF	TGTGCCAGTAGTAGGGTAGTTACCTACAATGAGCAGTTCTTC
TRBV5-1	TRBD2	15	TRBJ2-5	.	CASSLAVRESETQYF	TGCGCCAGCAGCTTGGCCGTGCGGGAGAGTGAGACCCAGTACTTC
TRBV12-5	.	14	TRBJ1-3	.	CASALQPPGNTIYF	TGTGCTAGTGCCCTACAACCTCCTGGAAACACCATATATTTT
TRBV13	.	15	TRBJ1-3	once	CASSSQGLSGNTIYF	TGTGCCAGCAGCTCACAGGGCCTCTCTGGAAACACCATATATTTT
TRBV29-1	.	13	TRBJ1-5	.	CSVSGQYNQPQHF	TGCAGCGTTTCCGGACAGTACAATCAGCCCCAGCATTTT
TRBV28	.	15	TRBJ2-2	.	CASSMGGAYTGELFF	TGTGCCAGCAGCATGGGGGGGGCCTACACCGGGGAGCTGTTTTTT
TRBV2	.	13	TRBJ1-1	.	CASSVERNTEAFF	TGTGCCAGCAGTGTAGAGAGGAACACTGAAGCTTTCTTT
TRBV25-1	.	15	TRBJ1-4	.	CAPAHVSTTNEKLFF	TGTGCCCCAGCACACGTTTCGACAACTAATGAAAAACTGTTTTTT
TRBV6-8	.	17	TRBJ2-7	.	CASSLGGAGGTTYEQYF	TGTGCCAGCAGTTTGGGCGGGGCAGGGGGGACAACCTACGAGCAGTACTTC
TRBV6-5	.	15	TRBJ2-1	.	CASSYSRRELGGQFF	TGTGCCAGCAGTTACTCGCGGCGAGAACTTGGGGGTCAGTTCTTC
TRBV27	TRBD1	17	TRBJ1-3	.	CASRGQGIDISGNTIYF	TGTGCCAGCAGGGGACAGGGGATAGATATCTCTGGAAACACCATATATTTT
TRBV4-3	TRBD2	17	TRBJ2-1	.	CASSPKTSGMSYNEQFF	TGCGCCAGCAGCCCTAAAACTAGCGGGATGTCCTACAATGAGCAGTTCTTC
TRBV3-1/TRBV3-2	TRBD1	14	TRBJ1-2	.	CASSQAGGLGGYTF	TGTGCCAGCAGCCAAGCAGGGGGGCTTGGTGGCTACACCTTC
TRBV12-3/TRBV12-4	.	13	TRBJ1-3	.	CASSRGRGTDIYF	TGTGCCAGCAGTCGGGGACGGGGGACCGATATATATTTT
TRBV5-1	.	14	TRBJ2-7	once	CASRILQETYEQYF	TGCGCCAGCAGAATCCTGCAGGAGACCTACGAGCAGTACTTC
TRBV9	.	19	TRBJ2-3	.	CASSVEDFGWADFTDTQYF	TGTGCCAGCAGCGTAGAAGATTTCGGGTGGGCAGATTTCACAGATACGCAGTATTTT
TRBV2	TRBD1	15	TRBJ2-1	.	CASSRTGDEYNEQFF	TGTGCCAGCAGCAGAACAGGGGACGAATACAATGAGCAGTTCTTC
TRBV11-3	.	13	TRBJ2-4	.	CASSFDRKNIQYF	TGTGCCAGCAGCTTCGACAGGAAAAACATTCAGTACTTC
TRBV13	.	16	TRBJ1-1	.	CASSLGRGTLNTEAFF	TGTGCCAGCAGCTTAGGCCGGGGTACCCTGAACACTGAAGCTTTCTTT
TRBV29-1	.	16	TRBJ1-2	.	CSVEGWEGSLAYGYTF	TGCAGCGTTGAAGGTTGGGAAGGGAGCCTAGCATATGGCTACACCTTC
TRBV5-4	TRBD1	16	TRBJ2-7	.	CASSLGGDRARGEQYF	TGTGCCAGCAGCTTGGGGGGGGACAGGGCGAGGGGCGAGCAGTACTTC
TRBV6-2/TRBV6-3	TRBD2	18	TRBJ2-1	.	CASSYSRTSGRSGNEQFF	TGTGCCAGCAGTTACTCGAGGACTAGCGGGAGATCGGGCAATGAGCAGTTCTTC
TRBV6-4	TRBD1	18	TRBJ1-5	.	CASSRTGEISYSNQPQHF	TGTGCCAGCAGCAGAACAGGGGAGATTTCCTATAGCAATCAGCCCCAGCATTTT
TRBV4-1	.	16	TRBJ2-1	.	CASSLPRNRVSNEQFF	TGCGCCAGCAGCCTCCCCCGGAACAGGGTCAGCAATGAGCAGTTCTTC
TRBV18	TRBD1	15	TRBJ1-3	.	CASSQGTVVGNTIYF	TGTGCCAGCTCACAAGGGACAGTGGTTGGAAACACCATATATTTT
TRBV5-6	TRBD1	16	TRBJ2-7	.	CASSLVTGTGYHEQYF	TGTGCCAGCAGCCTTGTTACCGGGACAGGGTACCACGAGCAGTACTTC
TRBV6-5	.	14	TRBJ2-1	.	CASRPGPTSVEQFF	TGTGCCAGCAGACCGGGACCGACTTCCGTTGAGCAGTTCTTC